These 2 T cell receptor beta chains were sequenced from one sample in a study of PD-L1 blockade in urothelial cancer. The assay was immunoSEQ multiplex PCR, and TCRdb's table has in-frame clones only and misses some. This table has roughly 50,000 clones, around 80% appearing once. Specified time point: peripheral blood 6 weeks after treatment start. The sample here was PBMCs, taken around atezolizumab (anti-PD-L1) treatment. These receptors were taken from a man between 65 and 85 years old with urothelial cancer.

The V and J genes are TRBV5-1 and TRBJ1-6; the match to TRBD1 covers 10 bases. The CDR3 consists of 16 residues. Losses at the gene ends were 5 bases for V and 7 bases for J; bases not matched to a gene: 9. Germline V gene lookup returns CDR1 SGHRS and CDR2 YFSETQ. This chain's CDR3 is CASSFSPGQGNSPLHF. DNA of the CDR3: TGCGCCAGCAGTTTCTCTCCGGGACAGGGGAATTCACCCCTCCACTTT.

The genes are TRBV19 and TRBJ2-2; 7 nucleotides agree with TRBD2. Losses at the gene ends were 4 bases for V and 1 base for J; bases not matched to a gene: 0. This CDR3 has 14 amino acids. Germline V CDR1 and CDR2: LNHDA, SQIVND (reference sequence). CDR3 protein: CASSTGGNTGELFF. DNA for the CDR3: TGTGCCAGTAGTACGGGGGGGAACACCGGGGAGCTGTTTTTT.